This entry concerns a single TCR beta chain. The antigen remains unidentified. CDR1 is SGHAT and CDR2 is FQNNGV in the germline V gene. The CDR3 has 16 amino acids. V shed 8 bases and J 1 base; nucleotides not matched to a gene: 10. The data stem from a study of cytomegalovirus exposure and HLA in healthy donors. Background on the study: As an earlier analysis found, about 179 million T cells yielded fewer than 130 million unique TCR beta sequences. The study, taken as a whole, reports: In the analysis, some V segments, TRBV6-2 and TRBV6-3 included, were excluded as indistinguishable. TCR beta sequences reportedly predicted most subjects' HLA-A and HLA-B alleles accurately.

Vbeta (60) and Jbeta (13) primers were used in the PCR. Libraries were prepared by immunoSEQ multiplex PCR; TCRdb keeps only in-frame clonotypes and omits some of them. The sample data list about 130,000 clones. At collection, donors were nominally healthy, but unrecorded immune exposures were probable. The source material was PBMCs. The source of this sequence is a woman between 55 and 75 years old in good health and CMV-seronegative. The chain combines TRBV11-2 with TRBJ2-2, with 7 bases that match TRBD2. The DNA for the CDR3 is TGTGCCAGCCCCCTATACCCGGGGGGGAACACCGGGGAGCTGTTTTTT. Amino acid sequence: CASPLYPGGNTGELFF.